These 2 T cell receptor beta chains originate from one sample sequenced in a study of vaccination and CD4 T cells after COVID-19 (dated by TCRdb to the early 2020s). The treatment or condition label, as the study defines it: roughly 11-day PBMC culture with coronavirus spike peptide pools or control peptides (ViraFEST assay). For these TCRs, the target antigens are not known. Library preparation employed PCR. For sequencing, an Illumina iSeq 100 was employed. At the Johns Hopkins FTIC core, DNA from the cultured CD4+ T cells underwent TCR sequencing with the Oncomine TCR Beta short-read assay. TCRdb trimmed public reads at Q25 via fastp, called clones via MiXCR and kept in-frame beta chains. CDR3 protein sequences are deduplicated, and each keeps its most common genes and DNA. This sample comprises roughly 10,000 distinct CDR3 sequences, around 50% of them detected only once. The ten largest clones add up to roughly 10% of the sample.

The specimen sequenced was CD4+ T cells from blood, cultured in vitro. The receptors were gathered from a human donor who had recovered from COVID-19.

The chain is built from TRBV7-2 and TRBJ1-1, with no clear D. Germline V lookup: CDR1 SGHTA, CDR2 FQGNSA. Between the trimmed V and J ends, which lost 4 bases and 0 bases, there was a span of 15 bases. The CDR3 is made up of 16 amino acids. The CDR3 sequence is CASSSNQVYVNTEAFF. The CDR3 region has the DNA TGTGCCAGCAGCTCTAACCAGGTGTACGTGAACACTGAAGCTTTCTTT.

This clonotype has a handful of counts. One end of the junction is discordant with germline, which a read error may explain. The J gene is TRBJ1-6, the V gene TRBV6-1; D is ambiguous. The CDR3 runs to 13 residues. Germline V CDR1 and CDR2: MNHNS, SASEGT. Here the CDR3 DNA reads TGTGCCAGCAAGCAGTCCTCTAATTCACCCCTCCACTTT. This codes for CASKQSSNSPLHF.